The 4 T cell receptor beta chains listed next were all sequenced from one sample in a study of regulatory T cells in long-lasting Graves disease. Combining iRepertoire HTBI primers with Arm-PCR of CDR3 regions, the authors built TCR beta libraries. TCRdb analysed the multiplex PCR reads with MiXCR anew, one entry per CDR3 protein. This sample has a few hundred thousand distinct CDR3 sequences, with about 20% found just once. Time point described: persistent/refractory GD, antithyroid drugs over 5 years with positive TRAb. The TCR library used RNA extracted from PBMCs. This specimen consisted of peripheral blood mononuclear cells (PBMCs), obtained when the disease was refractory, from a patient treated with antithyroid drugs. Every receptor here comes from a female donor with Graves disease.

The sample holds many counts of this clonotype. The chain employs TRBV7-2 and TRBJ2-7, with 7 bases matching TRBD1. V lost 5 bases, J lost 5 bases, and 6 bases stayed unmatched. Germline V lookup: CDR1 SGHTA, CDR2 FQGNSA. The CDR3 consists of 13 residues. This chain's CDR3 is CASSNDRVDEQYF. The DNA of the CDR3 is TGTGCCAGCAGCAACGACAGGGTAGACGAGCAGTACTTC.

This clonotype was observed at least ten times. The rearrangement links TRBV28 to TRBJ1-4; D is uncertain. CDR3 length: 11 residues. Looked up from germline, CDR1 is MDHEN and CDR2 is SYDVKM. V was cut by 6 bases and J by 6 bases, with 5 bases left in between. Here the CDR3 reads CASRTDEKLFF. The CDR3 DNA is TGTGCCAGCAGAACAGATGAAAAACTGTTTTTT.

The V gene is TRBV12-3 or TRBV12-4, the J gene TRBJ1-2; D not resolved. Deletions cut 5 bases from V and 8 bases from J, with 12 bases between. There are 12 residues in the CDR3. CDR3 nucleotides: TGTGCCAGCAGTCTCAGGCTTCGAGGCTACACCTTC. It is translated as CASSLRLRGYTF.

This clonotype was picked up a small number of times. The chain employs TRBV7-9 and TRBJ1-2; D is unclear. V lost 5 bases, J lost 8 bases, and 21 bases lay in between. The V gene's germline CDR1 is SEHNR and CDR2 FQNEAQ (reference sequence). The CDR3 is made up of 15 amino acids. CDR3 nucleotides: TGTGCCAGCAGCCTAAATCTGAGGGAGGCGTGGGGCTACACCTTC. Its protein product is CASSLNLREAWGYTF. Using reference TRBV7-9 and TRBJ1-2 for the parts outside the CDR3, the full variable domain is DTGVSQNPRHKITKRGQNVTFRCDPISEHNRLYWYRQTLGQGPEFLTYFQNEAQLEKSRLLSDRFSAERPKGSFSTLEIQRTEQGDSAMYLCASSLNLREAWGYTFGSGTRLTVV.